These 29 T cell receptor beta chains came from one sample sequenced in a study of human T cells and chemical hapten exposure. Time point reported: pre-sensitization, week 0. The treatment: therapeutic diphenylcyclopropenone sensitization with weekly scalp DPC. MiXCR, run by TCRdb on the RACE reads, gives a single entry per CDR3 protein. The sample includes under 110,000 distinct CDR3 sequences, roughly an eighth of them seen just once. The sample in question was whole blood, obtained in connection with sensitization to the hapten diphenylcyclopropenone (DPC). The receptors shown here come from a woman aged 45-59 years with alopecia areata. Some clones in this sample may be carry-over from other donors' samples.

The chain is built from TRBV28 and TRBJ2-7; 12 bases are a match to TRBD2. J lost 3 bases, V lost 4 bases, and 1 base had no gene match. Per germline, CDR1 MDHEN and CDR2 SYDVKM. The CDR3 is made up of 14 amino acids. The CDR3, as DNA: TGTGCCAGCAGTTCTAGCGGGAGGGTCTACGAGCAGTACTTC. Its translation: CASSSSGRVYEQYF.

This clonotype was detected a few times. The V call is TRBV2, the J call TRBJ2-7, with 9 bases identical to TRBD1. Germline V gives CDR1 SNHLY, CDR2 FYNNEI. V lost 6 bases, J lost 5 bases, and 5 bases stayed unmatched. This CDR3 is 13 amino acids long. The CDR3 bases are TGTGCCAGCAGCCCGGACAGGGGAAACGAGCAGTACTTC. Protein: CASSPDRGNEQYF. Looking up the rest from reference TRBV2 and TRBJ2-7 gives the full variable domain: EPEVTQTPSHQVTQMGQEVILRCVPISNHLYFYWYRQILGQKVEFLVSFYNNEISEKSEIFDDQFSVERPDGSNFTLKIRSTKLEDSAMYFCASSPDRGNEQYFGPGTRLTVT.

This clonotype occurred many times. This chain joins TRBV5-1 and TRBJ1-1; a possible D gene is TRBD1 (5 bases). V gave up 2 bases and J gave up 0 bases, with 8 bases separating them. This CDR3 is built from 14 residues. The germline V gene has CDR1 SGHRS and CDR2 YFSETQ. CDR3 in amino acids: CASSFRGVNTEAFF. The CDR3 DNA reads as TGCGCCAGCAGCTTTAGGGGAGTGAACACTGAAGCTTTCTTT. Full variable domain (rest looked up from reference TRBV5-1 and TRBJ1-1): KAGVTQTPRYLIKTRGQQVTLSCSPISGHRSVSWYQQTPGQGLQFLFEYFSETQRNKGNFPGRFSGRQFSNSRSEMNVSTLELGDSALYLCASSFRGVNTEAFFGQGTRLTVV.

This clonotype was recorded at least ten times. This chain links TRBV27 with TRBJ1-2; D is undetermined. The CDR3 length is 13 residues. The germline V gene encodes CDR1 MNHEY and CDR2 SMNVEV (reference sequence). The V and J ends lost 6 bases and 8 bases respectively, with 16 bases between them. CDR3 sequence: CASSGLTVGGYTF. In DNA, the CDR3 is TGTGCCAGCAGCGGATTAACAGTAGGAGGCTACACCTTC.

The CDR3 bases are TGCGCCAGCAGCTTGTTTACGCGGAGCACAGATACGCAGTATTTT. Amino acids: CASSLFTRSTDTQYF. The chain couples TRBV5-1 to TRBJ2-3; no firm D call. Germline V gene sequence: CDR1 SGHRS, CDR2 YFSETQ. V was shortened by 1 base and J by 0 bases, with 9 bases between the two germline ends. This CDR3 region has 15 residues.

This clonotype was found many times. The chain is built from TRBV28 and TRBJ2-7; TRBD2 aligns across 10 bases. CDR3 length: 14 amino acids. V was pared by 9 bases and J by 5 bases, with 10 bases of the junction left unmatched. Looked up from germline, CDR1 is MDHEN and CDR2 is SYDVKM. The CDR3 here is CASRAGGTRNEQYF. For the CDR3, the DNA is TGTGCCAGTAGAGCGGGGGGGACCCGGAACGAGCAGTACTTC.

The rearrangement links TRBV7-9 to TRBJ2-3; D gene uncertain. Trimming took off 5 bases at V and 10 bases at J, with 10 bases between the two ends. Germline V gene lookup returns CDR1 SEHNR and CDR2 FQNEAQ (reference sequence). CDR3 size: 11 residues. The DNA of the CDR3 is TGTGCCAGCAGCCGAAAGGAGCCGCAGTATTTT. Translated: CASSRKEPQYF.

This clonotype was seen more than once but under ten times. The rearrangement joins TRBV11-2 to TRBJ2-4; no definite D call. Deletions cut 2 bases from V and 2 bases from J, with 1 base between. CDR3 size: 12 residues. The germline V gene encodes CDR1 SGHAT and CDR2 FQNNGV. This chain's CDR3 is CASSLTKNIQYF. CDR3 DNA: TGTGCCAGCAGCTTAACCAAAAACATTCAGTACTTC.

The gene calls are TRBV28 and TRBJ2-7; D is unresolved. Trimming took 3 bases from V and 7 from J, leaving 7 bases between them. The CDR3 consists of 11 residues. Germline lookup yields CDR1 MDHEN and CDR2 SYDVKM. The CDR3 is CASSFRREQYF. CDR3 nucleotides: TGTGCCAGCAGTTTCCGCAGGGAGCAGTACTTC.

The chain couples TRBV20-1 to TRBJ1-4; D not resolved. Germline lookup yields CDR1 DFQATT and CDR2 SNEGSKA (reference sequence). CDR3 length: 14 residues. Trimming shortened V by 8 bases and J by 5 bases, and 18 bases separated the two germline ends. The CDR3 DNA reads as TGCAGTTCCAGGACGGGGATGGGGAATGAAAAACTGTTTTTT. It specifies CSSRTGMGNEKLFF.

This clonotype was found a few times. The chain links TRBV6-2 or TRBV6-3 to TRBJ1-1; 7 nucleotides align to TRBD1. Germline V CDR1 and CDR2: MNHEY, SVGEGT. V trimming: 7 bases; J trimming: 5 bases; junction bases outside the gene matches: 16. This CDR3 contains 16 residues. The CDR3 bases are TGTGCCAGCAATCCACGAATCCCAGGGGGAGGTACTGAAGCTTTCTTT. It codes for CASNPRIPGGGTEAFF.

The J gene is TRBJ2-3, the V gene TRBV18; 11 bases match TRBD2. The germline V gene has CDR1 KGHSH and CDR2 LQKENI. The CDR3 has 16 amino acids. J lost 5 bases, V lost 3 bases, and 7 bases had no gene match. CDR3: CASSPSLAGGKDTQYF. The CDR3 coding sequence is TGTGCCAGCTCACCGAGTCTAGCGGGGGGCAAAGATACGCAGTATTTT.

This clonotype came up many times. This chain joins TRBV20-1 and TRBJ2-1; D is tentatively TRBD1 or TRBD2 (7 bases each). This CDR3 has 16 amino acids. The germline V gene encodes CDR1 DFQATT and CDR2 SNEGSKA (reference sequence). Trimming took off 0 bases at V and 2 bases at J, with 14 bases between the two ends. The CDR3 region has the DNA TGCAGTGCTAGAGATCGAGCGGGGACAGCCTACAATGAGCAGTTCTTC. Protein sequence: CSARDRAGTAYNEQFF.

This clonotype was seen at least ten times. This chain joins TRBV19 and TRBJ2-1, with TRBD1 identical over 8 bases. V shed 0 bases and J 4 bases; nucleotides not matched to a gene: 5. Germline V gene lookup returns CDR1 LNHDA and CDR2 SQIVND (reference sequence). The CDR3 spans 16 residues. CDR3 in DNA: TGTGCCAGTAGTATAGATGGTGGGACAGGTTACAATGAGCAGTTCTTC. Translation: CASSIDGGTGYNEQFF.

The chain couples TRBV11-1 to TRBJ1-1; TRBD1 matches 7 bases. The trim removed 5 bases at V and 6 bases at J, leaving 9 bases unmatched. This CDR3 has 14 amino acids. Per germline, CDR1 SGHAT and CDR2 FQDESV (reference sequence). The CDR3 nucleotides are TGTGCCAGCAGCCAGGACAGGAGAAGGGCTGAAGCTTTCTTT. Encoded protein: CASSQDRRRAEAFF.

This sequence joins TRBV3-1 and TRBJ2-5; no definite D call. With 0 bases removed from V and 1 base from J, the gap between germline ends came to 9 bases. Germline loops: CDR1 LGHDT, CDR2 YNNKEL (reference sequence). This CDR3 is built from 15 residues. The DNA of the CDR3 is TGTGCCAGCAGCCAAGATCCGTCTTTCCAAGAGACCCAGTACTTC. Its protein product is CASSQDPSFQETQYF.

This clonotype has just a few counts. The chain is built from TRBV3-1 and TRBJ1-1; D might be TRBD1 (6 bases). The CDR3 extends over 14 amino acids. Germline CDR1 reads LGHDT; CDR2 reads YNNKEL (reference sequence). V shed 0 bases and J shed 7 bases, with 12 bases lying between them. The CDR3 coding sequence is TGTGCCAGCAGCCAAGATAGGACAGCCGTTGAAGCTTTCTTT. It codes for CASSQDRTAVEAFF.

The chain has TRBV10-2 and TRBJ2-7; 9 bases align to TRBD1. The CDR3 is 12 residues long. The V and J ends lost 11 bases and 1 base, in that order; junction bases with no gene match: 3. CDR1 WSHSY and CDR2 SAAADI come from the germline V gene. CDR3 DNA: TGCGCCTCCGGGACAGGGTCCTACGAGCAGTACTTC. Protein: CASGTGSYEQYF.

There are a few counts of this clonotype. The V call is TRBV18, the J call TRBJ2-3; D is unclear. This CDR3 contains 11 residues. Trimming removed 5 bases from V and 2 bases from J, with 2 bases in between. Germline loops: CDR1 KGHSH, CDR2 LQKENI. The CDR3 here is CASSVTDTQYF. The CDR3 nucleotides are TGTGCCAGCTCAGTCACAGATACGCAGTATTTT.

This clonotype turned up a few times. The chain recombines TRBV4-2 with TRBJ2-3, with TRBD2 identical over 9 bases. Germline CDR1 is LGHNA and CDR2 is YNFKEQ. V dropped 1 base and J dropped 6; count of bases not matched to a gene: 8. CDR3 size: 16 residues. The CDR3 region is CASSQGNSGSADTQYF. As DNA, the CDR3 is TGTGCCAGCAGCCAAGGAAATAGCGGGAGTGCTGATACGCAGTATTTT.

This clonotype has more than one count but fewer than ten. The DNA for the CDR3 is TGTGCCAGCAGTTCAGCGGGGGTGGACCACAATGAGCAGTTCTTC. Its protein product is CASSSAGVDHNEQFF. V is TRBV12-3 or TRBV12-4 and J is TRBJ2-1; 8 bases align to TRBD2. This CDR3 comprises 15 residues. V was pared by 4 bases and J by 5 bases, with 7 bases of the junction left unmatched.

This clonotype was recorded at least ten times. CDR3 loop: CASTEANYGYTF. DNA of the CDR3: TGTGCCAGTACGGAAGCTAACTATGGCTACACCTTC. This sequence joins TRBV19 and TRBJ1-2; no definite D call. Trimming took off 7 bases at V and 0 bases at J, with 6 bases between the two ends. The CDR3 runs 12 residues. Germline V gene data show CDR1 as LNHDA and CDR2 as SQIVND (reference sequence).

This clonotype was counted at least ten times. J is TRBJ2-2 and V is TRBV11-2; D might be TRBD1 or TRBD2, each matching 5 bases. Trimming left V 10 bases short and J 3 bases short, with 15 bases between. CDR1 and CDR2 from the germline V gene are SGHAT and FQNNGV. The CDR3 runs 14 residues. For the CDR3, the DNA is TGTGCCATACACCCGGGGCCCTACACCGGGGAGCTGTTTTTT. Its protein is CAIHPGPYTGELFF.

This clonotype was counted at least ten times. This sequence joins TRBV6-6 and TRBJ1-2; D gene unclear. Trimming left V 7 bases short and J 6 bases short, with 12 bases between. The CDR3 is 12 residues long. Per the germline V gene, CDR1 is MNHNY and CDR2 is SVGAGI (reference sequence). In DNA, the CDR3 is TGTGCCAGCACTCACGTTAGGGATGGCTACACCTTC. Translating gives CASTHVRDGYTF.

The chain carries TRBV6-2 or TRBV6-3 and TRBJ2-1, with D tentatively TRBD2 (6 bases). Trimming shortened V by 4 bases and J by 16 bases, and 14 bases separated the two germline ends. Germline lookup yields CDR1 MNHEY and CDR2 SVGEGT. This CDR3 has 11 residues. CDR3 DNA sequence: TGTGCCAGCAGTTTGGGGACTCTGCCATTCTTC. Amino acids: CASSLGTLPFF.

V usage is TRBV7-9 and J usage is TRBJ2-3; a possible D gene is TRBD2 (5 bases). Trimming removed 5 bases from V and 0 bases from J, with 12 bases in between. The CDR3 totals 15 residues. The germline gives CDR1 SEHNR, CDR2 FQNEAQ (reference sequence). The chain's CDR3 is CASSHHRTSTDTQYF. The CDR3 bases are TGTGCCAGCAGCCATCACCGGACTAGCACAGATACGCAGTATTTT.

V and J are TRBV19 and TRBJ2-7; 7 nucleotides align to TRBD2. The J segment lost 1 base and the V segment lost 8 bases, leaving 11 bases of the junction unmatched. Per germline, CDR1 LNHDA and CDR2 SQIVND (reference sequence). This CDR3 is built from 15 residues. As DNA, the CDR3 is TGTGCCAGTTCTCCGGCGGGGGTAACGTCCTACGAGCAGTACTTC. This gives the protein CASSPAGVTSYEQYF.

The chain recombines TRBV4-2 with TRBJ2-3; D perhaps matches TRBD2 (7 bases). Trimming shortened V by 7 bases and J by 5 bases, and 16 bases separated the two germline ends. Germline V gene data show CDR1 as LGHNA and CDR2 as YNFKEQ. CDR3 length equals 14 residues. DNA for the CDR3: TGTGCCAGCACTGGGGGGGCTTCGATAGATACGCAGTATTTT. It encodes CASTGGASIDTQYF.

The rearrangement joins TRBV5-6 to TRBJ1-2, with D possibly TRBD1 on 6 matching bases. CDR3 length: 16 amino acids. Germline V gene data show CDR1 as SGHDT and CDR2 as YYEEEE. Trimming shortened V by 2 bases and J by 0 bases, and 14 bases separated the two germline ends. Here the CDR3 DNA reads TGTGCCAGCAGCTTTAGACAGGTCGGATCTAACTATGGCTACACCTTC. It yields the protein CASSFRQVGSNYGYTF.